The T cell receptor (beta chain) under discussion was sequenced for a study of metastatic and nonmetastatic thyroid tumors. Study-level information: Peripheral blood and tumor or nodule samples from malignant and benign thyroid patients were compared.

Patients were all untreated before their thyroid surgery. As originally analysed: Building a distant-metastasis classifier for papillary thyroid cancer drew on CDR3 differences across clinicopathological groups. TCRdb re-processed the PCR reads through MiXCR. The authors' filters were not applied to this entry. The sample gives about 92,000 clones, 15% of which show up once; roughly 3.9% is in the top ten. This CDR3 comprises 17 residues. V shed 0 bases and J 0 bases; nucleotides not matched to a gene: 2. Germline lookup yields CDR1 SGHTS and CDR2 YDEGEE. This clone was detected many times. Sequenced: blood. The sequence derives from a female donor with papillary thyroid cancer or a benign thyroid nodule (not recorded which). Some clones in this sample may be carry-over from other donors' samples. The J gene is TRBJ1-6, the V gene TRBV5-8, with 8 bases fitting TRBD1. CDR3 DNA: TGTGCCAGCAGCTTGGGACAGGGGAGCTCCTATAATTCACCCCTCCACTTT. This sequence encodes CASSLGQGSSYNSPLHF.